This TCR beta chain came from a study of PD-L1 blockade in urothelial cancer. CDR3 length: 15 residues. The ends lost 0 bases at V and 5 bases at J; junction bases unmatched: 6. Germline loops: CDR1 KGHSH, CDR2 LQKENI. Profiling relied on immunoSEQ multiplex PCR, and the TCRdb table lists in-frame clones only, not all of them. In the table there are just under 45,000 clones, around nine tenths of which are singletons. This chain links TRBV18 with TRBJ2-5; 7 bases match TRBD2. This clonotype originated in a woman aged 55-70 years with urothelial cancer. Sequenced material: PBMCs, taken around atezolizumab (anti-PD-L1) treatment. The CDR3 DNA is TGTGCCAGCTCACCACCAGCGGGACCACGGGAGACCCAGTACTTC. This gives the protein CASSPPAGPRETQYF.